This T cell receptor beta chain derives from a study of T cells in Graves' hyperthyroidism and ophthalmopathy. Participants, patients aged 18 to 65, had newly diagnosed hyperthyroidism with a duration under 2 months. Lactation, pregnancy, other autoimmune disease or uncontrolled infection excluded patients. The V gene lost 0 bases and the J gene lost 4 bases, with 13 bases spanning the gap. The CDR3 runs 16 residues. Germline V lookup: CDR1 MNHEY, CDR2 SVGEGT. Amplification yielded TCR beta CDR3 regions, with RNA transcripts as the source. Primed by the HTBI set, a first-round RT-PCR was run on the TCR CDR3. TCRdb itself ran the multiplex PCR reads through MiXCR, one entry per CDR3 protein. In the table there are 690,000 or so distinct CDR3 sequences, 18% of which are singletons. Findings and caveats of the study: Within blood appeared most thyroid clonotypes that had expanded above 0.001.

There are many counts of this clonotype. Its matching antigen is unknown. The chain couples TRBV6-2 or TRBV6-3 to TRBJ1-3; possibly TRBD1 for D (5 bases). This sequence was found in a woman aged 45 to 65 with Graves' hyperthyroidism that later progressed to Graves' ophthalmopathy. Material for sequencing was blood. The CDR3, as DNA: TGTGCCAGCAGTTACTCGATTCCAGGGAGAGGAAACACCATATATTTT. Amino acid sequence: CASSYSIPGRGNTIYF.